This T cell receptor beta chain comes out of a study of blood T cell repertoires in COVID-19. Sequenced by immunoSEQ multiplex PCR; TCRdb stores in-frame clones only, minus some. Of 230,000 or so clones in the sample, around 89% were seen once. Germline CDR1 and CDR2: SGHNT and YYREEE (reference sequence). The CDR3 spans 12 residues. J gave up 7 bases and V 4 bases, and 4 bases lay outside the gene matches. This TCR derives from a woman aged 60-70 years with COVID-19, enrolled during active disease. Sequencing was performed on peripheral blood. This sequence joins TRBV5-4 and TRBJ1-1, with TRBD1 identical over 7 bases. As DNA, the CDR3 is TGTGCCAGCAGCGCTCGGGACAGTGAAGCTTTCTTT. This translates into CASSARDSEAFF.